This TCR beta chain was profiled in a study of neoadjuvant anti-PD-1 for oral cavity cancer. The repertoire was sequenced with immunoSEQ multiplex PCR; TCRdb's copy has only in-frame clones and lacks some. In the table there are 10,000 to 15,000 clones, 71% of which are singletons. The time point is: after neoadjuvant nivolumab, at surgical resection. CDR1 and CDR2 (germline): SGHTS, YDEGEE. CDR3 length: 14 amino acids. Trimming took off 1 base at V and 4 bases at J, with 12 bases between the two ends. The source is a person aged 35-79 years with oral cavity squamous cell carcinoma. This material consisted of PBMCs, taken after nivolumab (anti-PD-1) treatment. The V gene is TRBV5-8, the J gene TRBJ2-7; D gene unclear. The CDR3 region has the DNA TGTGCCAGCAGCTTGAACCGGTCCCCTTACGAGCAGTACTTC. Encoded protein: CASSLNRSPYEQYF.